These T cell receptor beta chains were read from a single sample in a study of blood T cell repertoires in COVID-19. Here immunoSEQ multiplex PCR was the method, and the copy in TCRdb shows in-frame clones only, minus some. Of 250,000 to 300,000 clones in the sample, roughly 90% were seen once. Sequences were obtained from peripheral blood. These TCRs come from an older woman with COVID-19, enrolled during active disease. Both conserved end residues are part of each CDR3. Size values are once, few and many counts, or a class for expanded clones, and some rows have none.

J | size | V | CDR3
TRBJ1-5 | once | TRBV6-5 | CASSSDPGSDQPQHF
TRBJ1-1 | few | TRBV7-3 | CASSFGGNTEAFF
TRBJ1-2 | few | TRBV29-1 | CSVEDRTGGRGYTF
TRBJ1-5 | few | TRBV5-6 | CASSLGTGEAPQHF
TRBJ2-2 | once | TRBV5-5 | CASSFIGGAGELFF
TRBJ2-7 | - | TRBV3-1/TRBV3-2 | CASSQETFPFYEQYF
TRBJ2-2 | - | TRBV10-3 | CAITRRDTGELFF
TRBJ1-1 | - | TRBV5-1 | CASSPVRGPPGTEAFF
TRBJ1-1 | - | TRBV9 | CASNLFGGTEAFF
TRBJ1-1 | once | TRBV5-6 | CASSLTRLNTEAFF
TRBJ1-2 | - | TRBV5-8 | CASSFFQGSKGYTF
TRBJ1-2 | - | TRBV7-2 | CASSLAGQGNYGYTF
TRBJ1-1 | - | TRBV4-1 | CASSQGRIGGPGTEAFF
TRBJ2-3 | once | TRBV7-7 | CASSLDPGRSRADTQYF
TRBJ1-1 | - | TRBV5-1 | CASSLNSGGTEAFF
TRBJ2-2 | - | TRBV5-5 | CASSWEGPNTGELFF
TRBJ1-2 | - | TRBV2 | CASVGGGSYGYTF
TRBJ2-5 | - | TRBV19 | CASSIDRGPKETQYF
TRBJ1-2 | once | TRBV30 | CAWRSLGTGTINYGYTF
TRBJ1-6 | - | TRBV6-5 | CASSYSPRQDSPLHF
TRBJ1-2 | - | TRBV5-1 | CASSLSRQAHGYTF
TRBJ1-2 | - | TRBV9 | CASSVGADPLYGYTF
TRBJ1-4 | - | TRBV19 | CASSNRGPFGEKLFF
TRBJ2-2 | - | TRBV5-1 | CASSSGGAQEELFF
TRBJ1-4 | - | TRBV6-4 | CASSDGAGVEEKLFF
TRBJ1-4 | - | TRBV19 | CAIQDRTNEKLFF